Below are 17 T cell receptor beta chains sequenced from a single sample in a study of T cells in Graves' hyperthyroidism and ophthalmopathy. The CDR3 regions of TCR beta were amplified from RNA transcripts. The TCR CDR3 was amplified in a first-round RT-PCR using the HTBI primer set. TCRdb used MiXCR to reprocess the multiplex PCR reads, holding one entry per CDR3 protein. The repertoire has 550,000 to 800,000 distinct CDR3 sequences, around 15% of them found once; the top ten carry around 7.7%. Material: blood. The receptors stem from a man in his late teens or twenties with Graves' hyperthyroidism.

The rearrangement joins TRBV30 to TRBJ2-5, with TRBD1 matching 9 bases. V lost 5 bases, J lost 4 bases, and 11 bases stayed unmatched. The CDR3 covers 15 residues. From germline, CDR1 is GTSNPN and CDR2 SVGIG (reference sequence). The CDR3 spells CAWAHDRGVGETQYF. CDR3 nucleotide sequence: TGTGCCTGGGCCCATGACAGGGGGGTAGGAGAGACCCAGTACTTC.

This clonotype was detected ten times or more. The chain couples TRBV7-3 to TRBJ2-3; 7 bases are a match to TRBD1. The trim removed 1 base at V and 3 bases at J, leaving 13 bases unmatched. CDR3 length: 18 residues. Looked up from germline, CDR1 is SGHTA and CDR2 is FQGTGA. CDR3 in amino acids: CASSLNWETGWRTDTQYF. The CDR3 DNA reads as TGTGCCAGCAGCTTAAATTGGGAGACAGGGTGGAGGACAGATACGCAGTATTTT. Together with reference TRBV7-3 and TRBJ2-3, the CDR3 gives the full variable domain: GAGVSQTPSNKVTEKGKYVELRCDPISGHTALYWYRQSLGQGPEFLIYFQGTGAADDSGLPNDRFFAVRPEGSVSTLKIQRTERGDSAVYLCASSLNWETGWRTDTQYFGPGTRLTVL.

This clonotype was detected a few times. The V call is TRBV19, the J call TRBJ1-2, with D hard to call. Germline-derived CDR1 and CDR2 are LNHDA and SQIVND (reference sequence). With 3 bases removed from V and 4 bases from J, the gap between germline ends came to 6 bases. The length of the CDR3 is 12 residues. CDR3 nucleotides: TGTGCCAGTAGTATTCGGAGCTATGGCTACACCTTC. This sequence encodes CASSIRSYGYTF. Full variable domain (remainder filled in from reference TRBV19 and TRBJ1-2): DGGITQSPKYLFRKEGQNVTLSCEQNLNHDAMYWYRQDPGQGLRLIYYSQIVNDFQKGDIAEGYSVSREKKESFPLTVTSAQKNPTAFYLCASSIRSYGYTFGSGTRLTVV.

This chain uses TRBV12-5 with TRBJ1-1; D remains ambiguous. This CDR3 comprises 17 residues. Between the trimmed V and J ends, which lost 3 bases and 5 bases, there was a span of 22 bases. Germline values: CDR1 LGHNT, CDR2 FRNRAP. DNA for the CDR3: TGTGCTAGTGGTTTTGCGGCAGGCCATCTTGGTGAAACTGAAGCTTTCTTT. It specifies CASGFAAGHLGETEAFF. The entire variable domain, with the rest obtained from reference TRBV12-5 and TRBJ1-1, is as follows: DARVTQTPRHKVTEMGQEVTMRCQPILGHNTVFWYRQTMMQGLELLAYFRNRAPLDDSGMPKDRFSAEMPDATLATLKIQPSEPRDSAVYFCASGFAAGHLGETEAFFGQGTRLTVV.

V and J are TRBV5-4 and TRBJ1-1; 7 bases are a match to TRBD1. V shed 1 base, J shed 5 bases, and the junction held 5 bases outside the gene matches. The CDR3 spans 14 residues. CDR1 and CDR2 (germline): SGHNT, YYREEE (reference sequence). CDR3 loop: CASSLTGDSTEAFF. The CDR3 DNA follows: TGTGCCAGCAGCTTGACAGGGGATTCGACTGAAGCTTTCTTT.

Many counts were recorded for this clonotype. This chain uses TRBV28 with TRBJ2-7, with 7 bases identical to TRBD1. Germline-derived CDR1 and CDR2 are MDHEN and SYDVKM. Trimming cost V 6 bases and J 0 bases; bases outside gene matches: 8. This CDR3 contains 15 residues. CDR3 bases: TGTGCCAGCAGGACCCCCGGGACAGCCTCCTACGAGCAGTACTTC. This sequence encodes CASRTPGTASYEQYF.

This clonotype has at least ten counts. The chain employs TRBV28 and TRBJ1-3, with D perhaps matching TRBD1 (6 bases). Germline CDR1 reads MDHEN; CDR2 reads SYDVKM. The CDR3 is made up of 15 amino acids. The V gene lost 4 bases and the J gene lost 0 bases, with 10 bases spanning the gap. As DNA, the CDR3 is TGTGCCAGCAGTTCCTGGGACACCTCTGGAAACACCATATATTTT. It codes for CASSSWDTSGNTIYF. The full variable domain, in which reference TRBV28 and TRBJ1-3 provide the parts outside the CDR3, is DVKVTQSSRYLVKRTGEKVFLECVQDMDHENMFWYRQDPGLGLRLIYFSYDVKMKEKGDIPEGYSVSREKKERFSLILESASTNQTSMYLCASSSWDTSGNTIYFGEGSWLTVV.

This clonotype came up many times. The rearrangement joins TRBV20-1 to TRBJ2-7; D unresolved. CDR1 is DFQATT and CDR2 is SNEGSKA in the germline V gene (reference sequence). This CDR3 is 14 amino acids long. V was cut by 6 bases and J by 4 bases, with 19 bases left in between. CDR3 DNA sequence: TGCAGTGCATCGGACCGGACCCAAAGATACGAGCAGTACTTC. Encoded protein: CSASDRTQRYEQYF.

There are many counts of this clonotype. The CDR3 DNA reads TGCAGTGCTAGTCGCCCGAGGACAGCGAACACCGGGGAGCTGTTTTTT. Translation gives CSASRPRTANTGELFF. V usage is TRBV20-1 and J usage is TRBJ2-2; a weak D match, TRBD1 (6 bases). Germline-derived CDR1 and CDR2 are DFQATT and SNEGSKA (reference sequence). The V gene lost 3 bases and the J gene lost 0 bases, with 14 bases spanning the gap. The CDR3 extends over 16 amino acids.

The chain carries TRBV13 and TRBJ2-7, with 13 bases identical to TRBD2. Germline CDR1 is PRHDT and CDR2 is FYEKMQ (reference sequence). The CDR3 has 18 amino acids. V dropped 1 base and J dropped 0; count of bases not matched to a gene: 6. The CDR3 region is CASSLVGLAGRISYEQYF. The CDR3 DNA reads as TGTGCCAGCAGCTTAGTGGGACTAGCGGGGAGAATCTCCTACGAGCAGTACTTC. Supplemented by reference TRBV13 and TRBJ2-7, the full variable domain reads AAGVIQSPRHLIKEKRETATLKCYPIPRHDTVYWYQQGPGQDPQFLISFYEKMQSDKGSIPDRFSAQQFSDYHSELNMSSLELGDSALYFCASSLVGLAGRISYEQYFGPGTRLTVT.

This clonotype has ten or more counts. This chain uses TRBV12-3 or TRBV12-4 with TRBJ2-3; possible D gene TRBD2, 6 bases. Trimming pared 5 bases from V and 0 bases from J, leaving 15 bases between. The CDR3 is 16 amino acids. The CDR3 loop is CASSLSDYPSTDTQYF. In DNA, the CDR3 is TGTGCCAGCAGTCTATCGGACTACCCAAGCACAGATACGCAGTATTTT.

The chain's CDR3 is CASGASAHEQFF. The CDR3, as DNA: TGTGCCAGCGGGGCTAGCGCGCATGAGCAGTTCTTC. V is TRBV2 and J is TRBJ2-1; maybe TRBD2 (6 bases). Germline V gene data show CDR1 as SNHLY and CDR2 as FYNNEI. Trimming removed 8 bases at V and 8 bases at J, with 13 bases between. The CDR3 runs to 12 residues.

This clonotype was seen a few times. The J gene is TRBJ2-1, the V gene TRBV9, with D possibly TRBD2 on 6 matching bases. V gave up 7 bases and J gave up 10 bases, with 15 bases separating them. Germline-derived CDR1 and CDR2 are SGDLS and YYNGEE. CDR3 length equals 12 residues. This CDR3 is CASGPLAYEQFF. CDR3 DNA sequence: TGTGCCAGCGGACCTCTAGCGTACGAGCAGTTCTTC. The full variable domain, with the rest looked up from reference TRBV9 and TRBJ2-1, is DSGVTQTPKHLITATGQRVTLRCSPRSGDLSVYWYQQSLDQGLQFLIQYYNGEERAKGNILERFSAQQFPDLHSELNLSSLELGDSALYFCASGPLAYEQFFGPGTRLTVL.

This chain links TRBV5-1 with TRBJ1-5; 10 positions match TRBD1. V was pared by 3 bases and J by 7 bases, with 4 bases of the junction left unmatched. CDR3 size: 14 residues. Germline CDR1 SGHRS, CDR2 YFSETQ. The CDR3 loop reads CASSWTGGEQPQHF. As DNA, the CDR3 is TGCGCCAGCAGCTGGACAGGGGGGGAACAGCCCCAGCATTTT.

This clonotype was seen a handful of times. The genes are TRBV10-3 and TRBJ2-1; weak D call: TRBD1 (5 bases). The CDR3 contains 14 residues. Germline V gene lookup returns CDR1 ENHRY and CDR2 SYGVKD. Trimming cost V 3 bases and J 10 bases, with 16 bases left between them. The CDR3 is CAISEQVALNEQFF. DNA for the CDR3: TGTGCCATCAGTGAACAGGTAGCTTTGAACGAGCAGTTCTTC.

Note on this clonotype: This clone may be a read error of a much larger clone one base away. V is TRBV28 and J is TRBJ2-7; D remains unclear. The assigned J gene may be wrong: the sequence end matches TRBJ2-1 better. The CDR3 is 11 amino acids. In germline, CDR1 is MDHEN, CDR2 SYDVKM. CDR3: CASYGSYEQFF. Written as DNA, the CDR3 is TGTGCCAGCTATGGGTCCTACGAGCAGTTCTTC.

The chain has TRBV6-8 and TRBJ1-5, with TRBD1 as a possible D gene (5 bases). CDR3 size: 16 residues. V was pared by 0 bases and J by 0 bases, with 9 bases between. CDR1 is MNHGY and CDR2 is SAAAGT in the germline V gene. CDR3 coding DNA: TGTGCCAGCAGTTACTCGAGGGGTTATAGCAATCAGCCCCAGCATTTT. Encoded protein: CASSYSRGYSNQPQHF.